The 4 T cell receptor beta chains below were found in one sample sequenced in a study of blood T cell repertoires in COVID-19. Libraries were prepared by immunoSEQ multiplex PCR; TCRdb keeps only in-frame clonotypes and omits some of them. The sample records about 150,000 clones, over 70% being singletons. The material sequenced was peripheral blood. The origin of the receptors is an elderly man with acute or convalescent COVID-19.

The chain uses TRBV5-1 and TRBJ1-4; the match to TRBD1 covers 9 bases. This CDR3 has 17 residues. V lost 2 bases to trimming and J lost 4 bases; unmatched junction nucleotides: 9. Germline CDR1 is SGHRS and CDR2 is YFSETQ. The DNA for the CDR3 is TGCGCCAGCAGCTTCAGTCCCGGGACAGGGATTAATGAAAAACTGTTTTTT. Its protein product is CASSFSPGTGINEKLFF.

The gene calls are TRBV28 and TRBJ1-5, with D possibly being TRBD1 (6 bases). The CDR3 spans 14 residues. V was pared by 3 bases and J by 6 bases, with 12 bases between. Germline CDR1 is MDHEN and CDR2 is SYDVKM. CDR3 bases: TGTGCCAGCAGTTTCGCGGCAGGGGTTCAGCCCCAGCATTTT. Protein: CASSFAAGVQPQHF.

The rearrangement joins TRBV9 to TRBJ1-3; D gene ambiguous. Looked up from germline, CDR1 is SGDLS and CDR2 is YYNGEE. The CDR3 spans 14 residues. V shed 0 bases and J shed 2 bases, with 6 bases lying between them. This chain's CDR3 is CASSVGETGNTIYF. The CDR3 region has the DNA TGTGCCAGCAGCGTAGGGGAGACTGGAAACACCATATATTTT.

The rearrangement uses TRBV28 and TRBJ2-4, with D tentatively TRBD2 (5 bases). Deletions cut 2 bases from V and 0 bases from J, with 8 bases between. Per germline, CDR1 MDHEN and CDR2 SYDVKM. The CDR3 is 15 amino acids. CDR3 nucleotides: TGTGCCAGCAGTTTAGCGGGTGTAGCCAAAAACATTCAGTACTTC. This encodes CASSLAGVAKNIQYF. The variable domain in full, with the rest retrieved from reference TRBV28 and TRBJ2-4, is DVKVTQSSRYLVKRTGEKVFLECVQDMDHENMFWYRQDPGLGLRLIYFSYDVKMKEKGDIPEGYSVSREKKERFSLILESASTNQTSMYLCASSLAGVAKNIQYFGAGTRLSVL.